This TCR beta chain came from a study of shared clonotypes between healthy human individuals (dated by TCRdb to between 2020 and 2021). Notes on the research overall: The cohort included a few men and a couple of women between 18 and 49 years of age. For each donor, three plates each were used for CD4 naive and CD4 memory, two plates were used for CD8 naive, and one plate was used for CD8 memory. The study deeply sequenced blood TCR repertoires of about 5 healthy adults to estimate repertoire size and the extent of clonotype sharing between individuals. To increase sequencing depth and limit assay-specific biases, different laboratories used diverse techniques to prepare libraries and sequence TCR repertoires. Each donor's leukapheresis produced roughly between roughly 0.85 and 9.5 billion PBMCs. What the study reported, not specific to this receptor: Across several donors, roughly 5.4% of naive CD4, over 3% of naive CD8, around 2.1% of memory CD4, and around 0.4% of memory CD8 clonotypes were shared. Estimated clonotype richness was generally larger for naive than for memory subsets. Incomplete sequencing was indicated by rarefaction of sorted-subset datasets, despite the large sequencing depth. Sampling was restricted to blood, and TCR repertoires in tissue are likely to differ from TCR repertoires in blood. The small number of donors limited the genetic and exposure-history diversity represented. Compared with non-shared clonotypes, the clonotypes found in all four sorted-subset donors had higher generation probabilities. Pairwise subsampling led to the expectation that sequencing depth would affect the degree of clonotype sharing among donors.

CD8 naive samples were obtained by positive selection for CCR7 among CD45RO-negative cells, yielding a CD45RA+CCR7+ population from which TemRA cells were excluded. The donors were healthy, HIV-negative adults who had no recently reported acute infections or vaccinations. All donors were Caucasian adults living in Nashville, Tennessee, USA. Blood was obtained by leukapheresis, after which PBMCs were separated by Ficoll-Histopaque density gradient centrifugation and cryopreserved in liquid nitrogen vapor phase. Analytical flow cytometry was used to check the purity and quantity of each magnetically sorted T cell population. Genomic DNA was isolated from every sorted fraction and measured by UV absorbance on a Nanodrop 2000c. As concerns this clone: This receptor's antigen is unknown. Base qualities are not provided; no much larger clone lies one nucleotide away.

CDR1 and CDR2 (SQVTM, ANQGSEA) derive from the germline V gene. V is clipped by 6 bases and J by 7 bases, and the sequence between their germline boundaries is 16 bases long. Taken from cysteine to phenylalanine, the CDR3 has 12 residues. Just the 36-base CDR3 DNA is kept, in frame starting at base 1. Using the deep immunoSEQ assay, multiplex PCR amplified TCR CDR3 regions from genomic DNA. Extracted genomic DNA from each cell subset was spread evenly across all wells of several immunoSEQ 96-well plates, with each plate serving as a replicate. Each replicate PCR for sorted subsets received approximately 220 ng genomic DNA, equal to roughly 30,000 T cell genomes. The purified libraries were quantified using a Qubit 3.0 fluorometer, sized with a Bioanalyzer 2100, and then quantified again using the KAPA Library Quantification kit. A separate single-read 150-cycle Illumina NextSeq 550 flow cell was used to sequence each immunoSEQ 96-well plate. The original methods were these. Because only junctional sequences without quality scores were contained in the immunoSEQ output, filtering matching that applied to full-length reads could not be performed. To assign V/J genes and CDR3, sequences were annotated using PyIR, a Python wrapper for IgBLAST v1.9, with IMGT germline references. Reads were removed for weak V/J assignments (E-value above 1e-6), missing CDR3, stop codons, out-of-frame junctions, or ambiguous translated residues. V3J clonotypes were defined as sequences sharing an identical inferred V gene, J gene, and CDR3 amino acid sequence. The percentage overlap between two repertoires was calculated by dividing the number of shared unique clonotypes by the size of the smaller repertoire. Three approaches were used to assess repertoire richness: RTK rarefaction, the Chao1 estimator, and Recon v2.1 estimates of unobserved clonotypes. Generation probabilities for all TCRbeta clonotypes obtained by the gDNA method from a few donors were computed using OLGA. This immuneACCESS table, as held by TCRdb, lists in-frame sequences with V and J called but not all clones. Of the missing ones, under half trace to an unresolved V gene in checked studies; the others have no known cause. The DNA was the basis for D and trimming; V, J and clone size are from that table. Here the sample has around 600,000 clones; 95% to 98% occur a single time. The ten largest clones represent less than 0.35% of the sample.

The V and J segments used are TRBV29-1 and TRBJ2-7; TRBD2 is a weak D gene call, 5 bases matching. This receptor was identified in a man under 40 in good health. The specimen was naive CD8+ T cells sorted from blood. This specimen's cell subset or site label, interpreted: CD45RA+CCR7+. The DNA sequence follows: TGCAGCGTGGAGATAACTAGTCTGGAGCAGTACTTC. Translated, this gives CSVEITSLEQYF.